The sequence of this T cell receptor (beta chain) was determined in a study of T cell repertoires in cytomegalovirus infection. Germline lookup yields CDR1 MGHRA and CDR2 YSYEKL. Trimming shortened V by 3 bases and J by 5 bases, and 12 bases separated the two germline ends. The length of the CDR3 is 14 residues. TCRdb passed the reads through MiXCR, listing each CDR3 protein once. The sample has 830,000 or so distinct CDR3 sequences, 30% to 35% seen once. This clonotype was seen a few times. Its antigen is not known. The sequencing used cultured CD8+ T cells from PBMCs, collected from culture after CMV antigen stimulation. The V gene is TRBV4-1, the J gene TRBJ2-3; perhaps TRBD2 as D (7 bases). This clonotype originated in a human donor in good health (CMV status not recorded). Some clones in this sample may be carry-over from other donors' samples. The CDR3 DNA reads as TGCGCCAGCAGCCACGTAGGGGGGGGAGATACGCAGTATTTT. Translating it yields CASSHVGGGDTQYF.